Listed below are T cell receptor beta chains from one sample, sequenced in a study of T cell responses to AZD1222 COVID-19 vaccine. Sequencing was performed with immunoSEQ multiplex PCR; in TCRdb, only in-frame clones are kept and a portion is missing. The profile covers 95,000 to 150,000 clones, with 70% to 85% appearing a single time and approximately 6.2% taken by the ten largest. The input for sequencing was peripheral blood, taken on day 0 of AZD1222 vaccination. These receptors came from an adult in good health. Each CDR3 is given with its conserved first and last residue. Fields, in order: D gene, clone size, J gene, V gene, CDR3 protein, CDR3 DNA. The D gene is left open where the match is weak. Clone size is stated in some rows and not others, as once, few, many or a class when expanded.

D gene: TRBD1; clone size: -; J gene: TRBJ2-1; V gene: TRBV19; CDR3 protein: CASSITGGASYNEQFF; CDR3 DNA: TGTGCCAGTAGTATTACAGGGGGCGCGTCCTACAATGAGCAGTTCTTC
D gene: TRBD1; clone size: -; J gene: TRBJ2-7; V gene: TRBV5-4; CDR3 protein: CASSSTGTGNSEQYF; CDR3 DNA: TGTGCCAGCAGCTCAACCGGGACAGGGAACAGCGAGCAGTACTTC
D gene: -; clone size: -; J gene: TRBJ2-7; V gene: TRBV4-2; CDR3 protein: CASSQEGDTTYEQYF; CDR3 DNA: TGTGCCAGCAGCCAAGAAGGGGACACGACCTACGAGCAGTACTTC
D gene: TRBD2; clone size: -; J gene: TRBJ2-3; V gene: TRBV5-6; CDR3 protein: CASSLASGVDTQYF; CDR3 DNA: TGTGCCAGCAGCTTGGCTAGCGGGGTAGATACGCAGTATTTT
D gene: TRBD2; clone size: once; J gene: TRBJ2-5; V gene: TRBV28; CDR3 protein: CAGIKRAPRGGTQYF; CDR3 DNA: TGTGCCGGCATAAAGCGGGCCCCTCGCGGGGGGACCCAGTACTTC
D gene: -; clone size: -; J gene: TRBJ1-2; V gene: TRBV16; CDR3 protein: CASSQTGGLGGYTF; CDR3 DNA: TGTGCCAGCAGCCAGACCGGTGGGCTTGGAGGCTACACCTTC
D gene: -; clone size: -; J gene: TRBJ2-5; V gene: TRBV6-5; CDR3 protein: CASSPAGGWTQYF; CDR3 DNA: TGTGCCAGCAGTCCCGCAGGCGGATGGACCCAGTACTTC
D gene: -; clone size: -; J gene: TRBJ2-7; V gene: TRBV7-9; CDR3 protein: CASSLGRVREQYF; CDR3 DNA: TGTGCCAGCAGCCTGGGCAGGGTACGCGAGCAGTACTTC
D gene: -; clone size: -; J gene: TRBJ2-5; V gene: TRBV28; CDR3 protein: CASSLVRGSGTFLYQETQYF; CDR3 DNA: TGTGCCAGCAGTTTGGTTAGAGGGAGCGGTACCTTTTTATACCAAGAGACCCAGTACTTC
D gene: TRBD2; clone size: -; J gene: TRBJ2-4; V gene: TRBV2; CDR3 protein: CASSETSGGAYIQYF; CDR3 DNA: TGTGCCAGCAGTGAGACTAGCGGGGGGGCATACATTCAGTACTTC
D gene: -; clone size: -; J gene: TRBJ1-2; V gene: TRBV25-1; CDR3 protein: CASSAPGWDGYTF; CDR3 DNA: TGTGCCAGCAGTGCCCCGGGATGGGATGGCTACACCTTC
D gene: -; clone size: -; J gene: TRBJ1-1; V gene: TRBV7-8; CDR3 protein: CASSKLRGGLTEAFF; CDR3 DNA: TGTGCCAGCAGCAAACTGCGGGGGGGATTGACTGAAGCTTTCTTT
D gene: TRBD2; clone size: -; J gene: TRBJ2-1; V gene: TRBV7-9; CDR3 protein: CASSFGRAGATSYNEQFF; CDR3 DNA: TGTGCCAGCAGCTTCGGCCGAGCGGGGGCCACGTCCTACAATGAGCAGTTCTTC
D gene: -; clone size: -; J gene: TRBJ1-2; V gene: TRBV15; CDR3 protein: CATSRGETAGYGYTF; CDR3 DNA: TGTGCCACCAGCAGAGGTGAGACAGCGGGCTATGGCTACACCTTC
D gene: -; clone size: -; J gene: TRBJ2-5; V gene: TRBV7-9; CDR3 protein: CASSSWGAQETQYF; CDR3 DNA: TGTGCCAGCAGCTCCTGGGGGGCCCAAGAGACCCAGTACTTC
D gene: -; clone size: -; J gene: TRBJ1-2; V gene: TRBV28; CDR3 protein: CASSFSGGYTF; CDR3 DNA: TGTGCCAGCAGTTTCTCAGGCGGCTACACCTTC
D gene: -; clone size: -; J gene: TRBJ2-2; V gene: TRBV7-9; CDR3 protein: CASSFGNTGELFF; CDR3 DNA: TGTGCCAGCAGCTTCGGAAACACCGGGGAGCTGTTTTTT
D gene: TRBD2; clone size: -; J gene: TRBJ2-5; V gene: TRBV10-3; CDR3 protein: CAISESNPGLAGALSQETQYF; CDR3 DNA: TGTGCCATCAGTGAGTCGAATCCCGGACTAGCGGGGGCCCTCTCTCAAGAGACCCAGTACTTC
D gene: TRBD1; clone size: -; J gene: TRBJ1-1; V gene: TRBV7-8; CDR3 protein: CASSPTTGVNTEAFF; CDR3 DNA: TGTGCCAGCAGCCCCACCACAGGGGTGAACACTGAAGCTTTCTTT
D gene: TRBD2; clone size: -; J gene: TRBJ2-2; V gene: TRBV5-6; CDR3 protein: CASSLALAGATGELFF; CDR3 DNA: TGTGCCAGCAGCTTGGCCCTAGCGGGGGCCACCGGGGAGCTGTTTTTT
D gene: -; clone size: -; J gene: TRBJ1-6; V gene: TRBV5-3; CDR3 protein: CARRPGSPLHF; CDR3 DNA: TGTGCCAGAAGGCCAGGTTCACCCCTCCACTTT
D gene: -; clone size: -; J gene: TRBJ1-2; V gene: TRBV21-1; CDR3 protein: CASSNGDLANYGYTF; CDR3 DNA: TGTGCCAGCAGCAATGGGGACTTAGCTAACTATGGCTACACCTTC
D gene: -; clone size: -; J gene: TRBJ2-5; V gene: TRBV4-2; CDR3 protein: CASSQGEAGTQYF; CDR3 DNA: TGTGCCAGCAGCCAAGGAGAGGCGGGGACCCAGTACTTC
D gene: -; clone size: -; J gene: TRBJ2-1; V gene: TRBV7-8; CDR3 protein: CASSRDWNYNEQFF; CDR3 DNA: TGTGCCAGCAGCCGGGACTGGAACTACAATGAGCAGTTCTTC
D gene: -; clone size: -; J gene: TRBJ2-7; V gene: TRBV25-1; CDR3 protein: CASSRAGGASSYEQYF; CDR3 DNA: TGTGCCAGCAGTAGGGCCGGAGGGGCGAGCTCCTACGAGCAGTACTTC